The clone carrying this T cell receptor beta chain was observed at least ten times. The data originate from a study of regulatory T cells in long-lasting Graves disease. Time point meaning: newly diagnosed GD, antithyroid drugs for less than 3 months. The TCR library used RNA extracted from PBMCs. This CDR3 is 18 amino acids long. CDR1 and CDR2 (germline): SGHVS, FQNEAQ. Trimming pared 8 bases from V and 7 bases from J, leaving 32 bases between. Arm-PCR of CDR3 regions with iRepertoire HTBI primers generated TCR beta libraries. TCRdb used MiXCR to reprocess the multiplex PCR reads, holding one entry per CDR3 protein. The repertoire has 530,000 or so distinct CDR3 sequences, 15% to 20% of them found once; the top ten carry around 12%. The same data also contributed to another study, on T cells in Graves' hyperthyroidism and ophthalmopathy. Per that paper: Based on clinical symptoms, serum thyroxine and TRAb, thyroid ultrasound and orbital computed tomography, diagnoses were reached. HTBI primers were used for first-round RT-PCR of the TCR CDR3.

The chain employs TRBV7-8 and TRBJ2-5, with D possibly matching TRBD2 (7 bases). Sequencing was performed on peripheral blood mononuclear cells (PBMCs), taken at new diagnosis, from a patient treated with antithyroid drugs. The receptor comes from a man aged 18 to 29 with Graves disease. The CDR3 protein is CASQLRGAALTLKGTQYF. DNA of the CDR3: TGTGCCAGCCAGCTCCGGGGGGCGGCGCTTACCTTGAAAGGGACCCAGTACTTC.